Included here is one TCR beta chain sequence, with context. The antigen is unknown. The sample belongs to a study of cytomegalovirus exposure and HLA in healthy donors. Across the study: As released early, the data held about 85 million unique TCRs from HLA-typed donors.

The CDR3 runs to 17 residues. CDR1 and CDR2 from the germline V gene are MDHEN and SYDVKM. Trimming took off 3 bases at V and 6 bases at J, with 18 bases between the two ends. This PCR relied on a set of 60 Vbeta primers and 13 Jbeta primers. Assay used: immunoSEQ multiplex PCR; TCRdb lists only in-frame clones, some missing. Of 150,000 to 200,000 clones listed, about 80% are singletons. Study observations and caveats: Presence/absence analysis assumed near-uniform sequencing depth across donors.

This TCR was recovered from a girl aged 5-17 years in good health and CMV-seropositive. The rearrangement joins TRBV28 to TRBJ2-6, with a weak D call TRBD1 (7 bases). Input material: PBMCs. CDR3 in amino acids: CASSFGDRDFLANVLTF. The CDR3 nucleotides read TGTGCCAGCAGTTTCGGAGACAGGGACTTCCTGGCCAACGTCCTGACTTTC.